This T cell receptor (beta chain) comes out of a study of blood T cell repertoires in COVID-19. Clones were sequenced by immunoSEQ multiplex PCR, and TCRdb holds only the in-frame ones, with some missing. Found here are about 85,000 clones, roughly 90% of them singletons; the top ten hold about 2.3%. V gave up 4 bases and J gave up 0 bases, with 13 bases separating them. From germline, CDR1 is MDHEN and CDR2 SYDVKM. The CDR3 is 15 amino acids. This chain connects TRBV28 to TRBJ2-7, with D possibly being TRBD2 (6 bases). The specimen sequenced was peripheral blood. The source is a human donor with active COVID-19. The donor label of this sample is uncertain. Here the CDR3 reads CASSSTGTPSYEQYF. Here the CDR3 DNA reads TGTGCCAGCAGTTCGACCGGGACTCCCTCCTACGAGCAGTACTTC.